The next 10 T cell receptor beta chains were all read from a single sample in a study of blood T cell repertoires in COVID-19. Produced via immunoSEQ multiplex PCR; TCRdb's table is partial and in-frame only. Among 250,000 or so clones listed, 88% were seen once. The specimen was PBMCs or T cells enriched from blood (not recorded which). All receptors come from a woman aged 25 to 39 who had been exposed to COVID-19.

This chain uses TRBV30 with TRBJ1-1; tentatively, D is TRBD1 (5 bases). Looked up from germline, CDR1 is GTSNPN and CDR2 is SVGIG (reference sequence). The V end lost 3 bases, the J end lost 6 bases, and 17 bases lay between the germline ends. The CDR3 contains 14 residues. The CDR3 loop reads CAWRGVTYRAEAFF. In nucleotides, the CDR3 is TGTGCCTGGAGAGGGGTAACCTATCGCGCTGAAGCTTTCTTT.

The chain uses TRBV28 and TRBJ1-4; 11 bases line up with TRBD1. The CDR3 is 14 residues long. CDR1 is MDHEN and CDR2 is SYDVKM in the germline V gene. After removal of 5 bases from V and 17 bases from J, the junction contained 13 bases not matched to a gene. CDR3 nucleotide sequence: TGTGCCAGCAGTCATGGACAGGGGGCGCTTCCCTTCTTTTTT. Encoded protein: CASSHGQGALPFFF.

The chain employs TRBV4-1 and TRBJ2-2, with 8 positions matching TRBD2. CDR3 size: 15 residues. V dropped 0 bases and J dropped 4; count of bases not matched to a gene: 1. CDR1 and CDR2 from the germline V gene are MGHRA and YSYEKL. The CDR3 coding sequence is TGCGCCAGCAGCCAAGAAGGGACTAGCACCGGGGAGCTGTTTTTT. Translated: CASSQEGTSTGELFF.

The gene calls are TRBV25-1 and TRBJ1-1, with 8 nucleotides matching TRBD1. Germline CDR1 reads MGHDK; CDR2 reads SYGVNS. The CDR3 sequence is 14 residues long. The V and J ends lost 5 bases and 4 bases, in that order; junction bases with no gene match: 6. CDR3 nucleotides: TGTGCCAGCAGTCGACAGGGGTTCCTCACTGAAGCTTTCTTT. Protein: CASSRQGFLTEAFF.

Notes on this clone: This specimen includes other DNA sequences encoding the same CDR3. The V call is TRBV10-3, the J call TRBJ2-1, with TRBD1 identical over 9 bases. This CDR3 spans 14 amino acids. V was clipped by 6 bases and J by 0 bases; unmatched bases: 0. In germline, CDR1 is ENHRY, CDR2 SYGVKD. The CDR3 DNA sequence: TGTGCCATCAGGGGACAGGGCTCCTACAATGAGCAGTTCTTC. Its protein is CAIRGQGSYNEQFF.

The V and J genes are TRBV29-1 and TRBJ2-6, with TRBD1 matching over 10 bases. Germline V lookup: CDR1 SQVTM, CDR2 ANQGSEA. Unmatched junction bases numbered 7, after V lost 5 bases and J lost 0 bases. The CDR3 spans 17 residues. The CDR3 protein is CSVYGDRGVSGANVLTF. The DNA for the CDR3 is TGCAGCGTTTACGGGGACAGGGGCGTCTCTGGGGCCAACGTCCTGACTTTC.

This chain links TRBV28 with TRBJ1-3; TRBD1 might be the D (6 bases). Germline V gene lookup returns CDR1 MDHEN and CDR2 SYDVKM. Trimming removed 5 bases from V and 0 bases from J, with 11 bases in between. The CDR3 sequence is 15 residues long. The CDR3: CASSRTGISGNTIYF. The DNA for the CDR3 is TGTGCCAGCAGTCGAACAGGGATCTCTGGAAACACCATATATTTT. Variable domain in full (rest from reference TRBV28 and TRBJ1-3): DVKVTQSSRYLVKRTGEKVFLECVQDMDHENMFWYRQDPGLGLRLIYFSYDVKMKEKGDIPEGYSVSREKKERFSLILESASTNQTSMYLCASSRTGISGNTIYFGEGSWLTVV.

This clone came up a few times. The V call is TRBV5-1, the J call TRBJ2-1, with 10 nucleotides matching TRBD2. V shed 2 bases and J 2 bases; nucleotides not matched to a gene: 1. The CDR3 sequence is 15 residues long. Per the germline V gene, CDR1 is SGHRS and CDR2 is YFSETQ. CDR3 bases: TGCGCCAGCAGCTTACTAGCGGGGACCTACAATGAGCAGTTCTTC. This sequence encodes CASSLLAGTYNEQFF.

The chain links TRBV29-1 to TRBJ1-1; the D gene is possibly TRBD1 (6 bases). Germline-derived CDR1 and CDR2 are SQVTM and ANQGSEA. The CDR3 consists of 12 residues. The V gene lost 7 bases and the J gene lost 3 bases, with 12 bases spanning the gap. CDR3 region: CSASQGYTEAFF. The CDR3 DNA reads TGCAGCGCCTCCCAGGGGTACACTGAAGCTTTCTTT.

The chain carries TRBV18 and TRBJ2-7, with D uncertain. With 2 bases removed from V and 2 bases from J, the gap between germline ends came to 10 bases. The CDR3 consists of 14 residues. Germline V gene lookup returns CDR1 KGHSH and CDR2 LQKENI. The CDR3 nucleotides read TGTGCCAGCTCACCAGGGCTGCCCCCCTACGAGCAGTACTTC. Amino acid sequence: CASSPGLPPYEQYF.